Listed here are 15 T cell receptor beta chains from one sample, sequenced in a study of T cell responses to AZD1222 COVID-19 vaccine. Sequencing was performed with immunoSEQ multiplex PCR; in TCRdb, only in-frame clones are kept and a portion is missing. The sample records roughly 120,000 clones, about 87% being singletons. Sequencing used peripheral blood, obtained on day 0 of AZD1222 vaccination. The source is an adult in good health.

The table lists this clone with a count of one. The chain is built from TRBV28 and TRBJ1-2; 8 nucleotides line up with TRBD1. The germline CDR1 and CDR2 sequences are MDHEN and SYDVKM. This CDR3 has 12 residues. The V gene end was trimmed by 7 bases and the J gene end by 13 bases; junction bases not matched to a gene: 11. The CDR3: CASTLPRQGATF. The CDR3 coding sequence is TGTGCCAGCACCCTTCCCCGGCAGGGGGCCACCTTC.

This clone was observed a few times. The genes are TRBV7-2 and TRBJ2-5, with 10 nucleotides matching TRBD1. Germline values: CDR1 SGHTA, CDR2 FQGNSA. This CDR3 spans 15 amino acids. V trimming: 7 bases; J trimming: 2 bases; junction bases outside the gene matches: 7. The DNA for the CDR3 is TGTGCCAGCAAGCCGGGACAGGGGATACAAGAGACCCAGTACTTC. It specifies CASKPGQGIQETQYF.

In DNA, the CDR3 is TGCAGCGTTTCCCCCCCTTCTAGCGGCCTCCGGGATACGCAGTATTTT. Residues: CSVSPPSSGLRDTQYF. The rearrangement uses TRBV29-1 and TRBJ2-3, with 7 bases that match TRBD2. Per the germline V gene, CDR1 is SQVTM and CDR2 is ANQGSEA. The CDR3 is made up of 16 amino acids. V shed 5 bases, J shed 6 bases, and the junction held 17 bases outside the gene matches.

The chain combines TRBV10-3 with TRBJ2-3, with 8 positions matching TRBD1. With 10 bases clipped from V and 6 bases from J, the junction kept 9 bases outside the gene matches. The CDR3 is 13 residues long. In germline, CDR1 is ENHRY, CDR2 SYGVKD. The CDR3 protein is CASGTGVRDTQYF. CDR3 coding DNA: TGTGCCAGCGGGACAGGCGTACGCGATACGCAGTATTTT.

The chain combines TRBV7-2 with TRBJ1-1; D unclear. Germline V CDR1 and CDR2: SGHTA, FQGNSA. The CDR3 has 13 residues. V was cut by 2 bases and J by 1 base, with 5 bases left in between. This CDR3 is CASSLWSNTEAFF. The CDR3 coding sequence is TGTGCCAGCAGCTTATGGTCGAACACTGAAGCTTTCTTT. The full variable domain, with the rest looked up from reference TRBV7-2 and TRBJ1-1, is GAGVSQSPSNKVTEKGKDVELRCDPISGHTALYWYRQSLGQGLEFLIYFQGNSAPDKSGLPSDRFSAERTGGSVSTLTIQRTQQEDSAVYLCASSLWSNTEAFFGQGTRLTVV.

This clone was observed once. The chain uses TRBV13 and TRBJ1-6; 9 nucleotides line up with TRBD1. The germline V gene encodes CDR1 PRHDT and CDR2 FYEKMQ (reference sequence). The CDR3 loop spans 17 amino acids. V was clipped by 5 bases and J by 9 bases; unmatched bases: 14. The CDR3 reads CASSPPSGTGRGSPLHF. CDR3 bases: TGTGCCAGCAGCCCACCCTCCGGGACAGGGCGTGGTTCACCCCTCCACTTT.

The CDR3 loop is CSVASGAYEQYF. In nucleotides, the CDR3 is TGCAGCGTTGCCAGCGGGGCCTACGAGCAGTACTTC. V usage is TRBV29-1 and J usage is TRBJ2-7; TRBD2 aligns across 7 bases. V shed 4 bases and J 2 bases; nucleotides not matched to a gene: 2. CDR1 is SQVTM, CDR2 ANQGSEA, per germline. The length of the CDR3 is 12 residues.

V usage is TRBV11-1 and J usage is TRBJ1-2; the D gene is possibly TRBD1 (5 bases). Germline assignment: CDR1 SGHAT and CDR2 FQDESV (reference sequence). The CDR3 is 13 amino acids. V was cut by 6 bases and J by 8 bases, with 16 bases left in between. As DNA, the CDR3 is TGTGCCAGCAGTTTGGAGGGGAGGTTCGGCTACACCTTC. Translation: CASSLEGRFGYTF.

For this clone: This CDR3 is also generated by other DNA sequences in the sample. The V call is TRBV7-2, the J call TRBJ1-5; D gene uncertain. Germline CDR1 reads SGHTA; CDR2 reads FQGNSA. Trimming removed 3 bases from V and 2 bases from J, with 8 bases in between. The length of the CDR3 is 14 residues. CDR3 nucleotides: TGTGCCAGCAGCTTCCGTGGGGGCAATCAGCCCCAGCATTTT. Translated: CASSFRGGNQPQHF. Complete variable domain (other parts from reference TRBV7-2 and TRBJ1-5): GAGVSQSPSNKVTEKGKDVELRCDPISGHTALYWYRQSLGQGLEFLIYFQGNSAPDKSGLPSDRFSAERTGGSVSTLTIQRTQQEDSAVYLCASSFRGGNQPQHFGDGTRLSIL.

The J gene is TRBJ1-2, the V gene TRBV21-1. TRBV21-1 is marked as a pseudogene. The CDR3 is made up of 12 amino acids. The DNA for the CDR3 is TGTGCCACCTCCGGGGCGGGCTGTGGCTACACCTTC. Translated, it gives CATSGAGCGYTF.

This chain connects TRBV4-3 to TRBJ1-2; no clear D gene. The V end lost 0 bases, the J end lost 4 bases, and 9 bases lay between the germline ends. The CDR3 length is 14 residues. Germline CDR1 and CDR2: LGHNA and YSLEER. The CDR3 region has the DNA TGCGCCAGCAGCCAAGATAGGAACAGCTATGGCTACACCTTC. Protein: CASSQDRNSYGYTF.

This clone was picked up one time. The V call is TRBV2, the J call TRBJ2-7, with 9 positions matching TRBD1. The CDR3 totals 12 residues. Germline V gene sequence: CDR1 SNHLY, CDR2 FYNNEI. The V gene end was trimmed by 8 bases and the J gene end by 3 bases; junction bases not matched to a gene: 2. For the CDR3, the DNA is TGTGCCAGCGGGACAGGGTACTACGAGCAGTACTTC. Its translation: CASGTGYYEQYF.

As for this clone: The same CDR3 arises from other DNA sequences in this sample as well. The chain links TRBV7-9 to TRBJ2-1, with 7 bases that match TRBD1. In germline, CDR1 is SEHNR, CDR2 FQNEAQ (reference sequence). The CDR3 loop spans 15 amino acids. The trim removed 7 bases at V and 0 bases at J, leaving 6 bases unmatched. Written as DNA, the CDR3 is TGTGCCAGCATTCCGACAGGGAGCTCCTACAATGAGCAGTTCTTC. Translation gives CASIPTGSSYNEQFF.

CDR3 bases: TGTGCCAGCAGTGACGACACCTTTGGACAGCCTAACTCCTACGAGCAGTACTTC. Its protein product is CASSDDTFGQPNSYEQYF. The chain employs TRBV6-1 and TRBJ2-7; a weak D match, TRBD1 (6 bases). Germline V CDR1 and CDR2: MNHNS, SASEGT. This CDR3 is built from 18 residues. The V end was cut by 3 bases, the J end by 0 bases, with 21 bases between.

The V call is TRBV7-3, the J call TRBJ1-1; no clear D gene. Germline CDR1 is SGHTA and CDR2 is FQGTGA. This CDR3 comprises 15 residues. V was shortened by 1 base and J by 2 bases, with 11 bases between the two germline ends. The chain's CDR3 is CASSLNARTNTEAFF. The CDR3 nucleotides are TGTGCCAGCAGCTTAAATGCCCGGACTAACACTGAAGCTTTCTTT.